This section outlines one T cell receptor beta chain sequence together with its context. These data originate in a study of T cells expressing NK-cell markers. TCRdb re-called the 5' RACE reads and gives one entry per CDR3 protein, without DNA. This repertoire includes some 440,000 distinct CDR3 sequences. Germline-derived CDR1 and CDR2 are SGHDN and FVKESK. The CDR3 runs to 13 residues. The V call is TRBV14, the J call TRBJ1-1; with no DNA, the TCRdb D assignment of TRBD1 cannot be verified. Material: blood T cells: a sorted CD56 or NKG2C T cell subset, CD4+ or CD8+ T cells, or bulk PBMC T cells (not recorded which). This receptor was identified in a woman in her fifties or sixties in good health. The CDR3 region is CASSYLGQGLAFF.